This passage covers 5 T cell receptor beta chains from one sample sequenced in a study of PD-L1 blockade in urothelial cancer. The method was immunoSEQ multiplex PCR; TCRdb's version includes in-frame clones alone and lacks a portion of them. There are around 46,000 clones in the sample; 85% to 90% occur only once, and 2.4% lies in the top ten. Regarding time point: peripheral blood 6 weeks after treatment start. This specimen consisted of PBMCs, obtained around atezolizumab (anti-PD-L1) treatment. Receptors originate from a man aged 55 to 69 with urothelial cancer.

The chain carries TRBV11-2 and TRBJ1-2; the D is unclear. Trimming removed 5 bases at V and 2 bases at J, with 9 bases between. The germline V gene encodes CDR1 SGHAT and CDR2 FQNNGV. CDR3 length: 13 residues. The CDR3: CASSPGLNYGYTF. The CDR3 coding sequence is TGTGCCAGCAGCCCAGGCCTGAACTATGGCTACACCTTC.

The genes are TRBV5-1 and TRBJ1-5; TRBD1 matches at 9 bases. Trimming cost V 7 bases and J 3 bases; bases outside gene matches: 5. CDR1 and CDR2 (germline): SGHRS, YFSETQ. The CDR3 is 14 residues long. As DNA, the CDR3 is TGCGCCAGCCGGACAGGGGTCGACAATCAGCCCCAGCATTTT. Translation gives CASRTGVDNQPQHF.

V is TRBV19 and J is TRBJ1-2, with unresolved D. The germline V gene encodes CDR1 LNHDA and CDR2 SQIVND (reference sequence). Trimming took 2 bases from V and 2 from J, leaving 6 bases between them. CDR3 length equals 13 residues. The CDR3 reads CASSILANYGYTF. CDR3 nucleotides: TGTGCCAGTAGTATACTGGCAAACTATGGCTACACCTTC.

The rearrangement links TRBV19 to TRBJ1-3, with 10 bases that match TRBD1. CDR1 and CDR2 from the germline V gene are LNHDA and SQIVND (reference sequence). The CDR3 runs 16 residues. Trimming at V came to 5 bases and at J to 4 bases, leaving 8 bases not matched to a gene. The CDR3: CASSPRQGAGGNTIYF. The CDR3 region has the DNA TGTGCCAGTAGTCCCCGACAGGGGGCCGGAGGAAACACCATATATTTT.

The chain employs TRBV6-1 and TRBJ1-4; 7 nucleotides align to TRBD1. Germline assignment: CDR1 MNHNS and CDR2 SASEGT. The CDR3 contains 15 residues. Unmatched junction bases numbered 9, after V lost 8 bases and J lost 3 bases. DNA for the CDR3: TGTGCCAGCGGCAGTACCGGGACAGCTAATGAAAAACTGTTTTTT. It specifies CASGSTGTANEKLFF.